One sample yielded the 17 T cell receptor beta chains listed below, sequenced in a study of PD-1 blockade in classical Hodgkin lymphoma. This table comes from immunoSEQ multiplex PCR, and its TCRdb copy is limited to in-frame clones, with some not included. The sample holds about 47,000 clones, roughly 80% seen once. Documented time point: cycle 4 day 1 (C4D1), after 5 to 7 weeks of nivolumab. All patients experienced relapse after autologous stem cell transplantation, and brentuximab vedotin exposure was variable. The material was peripheral blood mononuclear cells (PBMCs), obtained before the fourth cycle of nivolumab. The receptors were gathered from a human donor with classical Hodgkin lymphoma.

The chain has TRBV27 and TRBJ1-6; weak D call: TRBD1 (6 bases). Germline CDR1 and CDR2: MNHEY and SMNVEV (reference sequence). V lost 6 bases and J lost 2, with 11 bases in between. This CDR3 has 15 amino acids. Here the CDR3 reads CASRGGLAYNSPLHF. The CDR3 DNA sequence: TGTGCCAGCAGAGGGGGTCTTGCCTATAATTCACCCCTCCACTTT.

V usage is TRBV28 and J usage is TRBJ2-5, with 9 bases that match TRBD2. This CDR3 comprises 13 residues. Germline V lookup: CDR1 MDHEN, CDR2 SYDVKM. The V segment lost 8 bases and the J segment 2 bases; nucleotides outside the gene matches: 3. The CDR3 nucleotides read TGTGCCAGCGGAGCGGGGGGACAAGAGACCCAGTACTTC. This sequence encodes CASGAGGQETQYF.

This clone was found a few times. The V gene is TRBV10-2, the J gene TRBJ2-2, with no clear D. This CDR3 is built from 14 residues. In germline, CDR1 is WSHSY, CDR2 SAAADI. V dropped 5 bases and J dropped 3 bases, with 10 bases sitting between them. The DNA of the CDR3 is TGCGCCAGCAGTTTAGACTCTTACACCGGGGAGCTGTTTTTT. It yields the protein CASSLDSYTGELFF.

This chain connects TRBV2 to TRBJ2-5, with 7 bases that match TRBD1. Germline CDR1 is SNHLY and CDR2 is FYNNEI. The CDR3 has 16 amino acids. J gave up 1 base and V 3 bases, and 8 bases lay outside the gene matches. Written as DNA, the CDR3 is TGTGCCAGCAGTGAGTGGGGACAGTCAGTCCAAGAGACCCAGTACTTC. Protein product: CASSEWGQSVQETQYF.

In this sample, this clone turned up a few times. In nucleotides, the CDR3 is TGTGCCAGCAAAAAACGCGGGACAGGGGGAGAGACCCAGTACTTC. Protein product: CASKKRGTGGETQYF. J is TRBJ2-5 and V is TRBV5-6, with 11 bases that match TRBD1. The germline gives CDR1 SGHDT, CDR2 YYEEEE. V was pared by 6 bases and J by 4 bases, with 8 bases of the junction left unmatched. The CDR3 has 15 residues.

This chain's CDR3 is CASSARFGEGNTEAFF. CDR3 sequence (DNA): TGTGCCAGCTCAGCCCGATTCGGGGAGGGGAACACTGAAGCTTTCTTT. The rearrangement uses TRBV18 and TRBJ1-1; D not resolved. CDR1 KGHSH and CDR2 LQKENI come from the germline V gene. CDR3 length equals 16 residues. V was shortened by 5 bases and J by 1 base, with 17 bases between the two germline ends.

The chain is built from TRBV30 and TRBJ2-3; 8 bases line up with TRBD2. Germline V gives CDR1 GTSNPN, CDR2 SVGIG (reference sequence). The CDR3 runs 15 residues. The V and J ends lost 3 bases and 6 bases, in that order; junction bases with no gene match: 11. The CDR3 region is CAWRRPTAGADTQYF. The CDR3 nucleotides are TGTGCCTGGAGGAGGCCAACAGCGGGGGCGGATACGCAGTATTTT.

The V and J genes are TRBV6-1 and TRBJ2-3, with 11 nucleotides matching TRBD2. In germline, CDR1 is MNHNS, CDR2 SASEGT. This CDR3 has 16 amino acids. V dropped 3 bases and J dropped 4; count of bases not matched to a gene: 6. The CDR3 DNA is TGTGCCAGCAGTGAGCAACTAGCGGGGGTGGCAGATACGCAGTATTTT. This encodes CASSEQLAGVADTQYF.

This sequence joins TRBV7-2 and TRBJ2-1; perhaps TRBD1 as D (7 bases). V dropped 9 bases and J dropped 9 bases, with 15 bases sitting between them. Germline CDR1 SGHTA, CDR2 FQGNSA. The length of the CDR3 is 12 residues. CDR3 sequence (DNA): TGTGCCAGTTCCCAGGGGGGCCCTGAGCAGTTCTTC. Protein product: CASSQGGPEQFF.

This clone was counted at least ten times. The CDR3 region is CAWRRGAGGGYTF. Written as DNA, the CDR3 is TGTGCCTGGAGACGAGGGGCAGGGGGAGGCTACACCTTC. The chain carries TRBV30 and TRBJ1-2; 7 nucleotides match TRBD1. With V trimmed by 3 bases and J by 8 bases, 9 bases remained unmatched. This CDR3 spans 13 amino acids. Germline CDR1 reads GTSNPN; CDR2 reads SVGIG (reference sequence).

This chain uses TRBV7-8 with TRBJ2-1; TRBD2 aligns across 8 bases. The CDR3 has 17 residues. Trimming removed 1 base from V and 0 bases from J; junction bases left unmatched: 5. Germline V gene sequence: CDR1 SGHVS, CDR2 FQNEAQ. The CDR3 nucleotides read TGTGCCAGCAGCTTAGAAGCGGGGGCCAGCTCCTACAATGAGCAGTTCTTC. It encodes CASSLEAGASSYNEQFF.

Sample share makes this clone medium-sized (0.01 to 0.1%). The gene calls are TRBV7-9 and TRBJ2-1; no clear D. Germline lookup yields CDR1 SEHNR and CDR2 FQNEAQ (reference sequence). The CDR3 spans 14 residues. Trimming pared 4 bases from V and 4 bases from J, leaving 11 bases between. The CDR3 loop reads CASSSSMGYNEQFF. The CDR3 DNA sequence: TGTGCCAGCAGCTCCTCGATGGGGTACAATGAGCAGTTCTTC.

The V call is TRBV5-6, the J call TRBJ1-2; maybe TRBD1 (6 bases). V was shortened by 0 bases and J by 6 bases, with 15 bases between the two germline ends. The CDR3 spans 15 residues. Germline V CDR1 and CDR2: SGHDT, YYEEEE. The CDR3 sequence is CASSLGGSSGDGYTF. CDR3 in DNA: TGTGCCAGCAGCTTGGGAGGCTCCTCAGGGGATGGCTACACCTTC.

The chain employs TRBV19 and TRBJ2-5; 11 nucleotides match TRBD2. The germline V gene encodes CDR1 LNHDA and CDR2 SQIVND (reference sequence). The CDR3 loop spans 15 amino acids. V was clipped by 3 bases and J by 2 bases; unmatched bases: 2. The CDR3 DNA sequence: TGTGCCAGTAGTATGACTAGCGGGGATCAAGAGACCCAGTACTTC. Translation gives CASSMTSGDQETQYF.

The rearrangement links TRBV19 to TRBJ2-1, with 13 positions matching TRBD2. The CDR3 contains 15 residues. Germline V CDR1 and CDR2: LNHDA, SQIVND (reference sequence). V lost 5 bases, J lost 4 bases, and 2 bases stayed unmatched. As DNA, the CDR3 is TGTGCCAGTAGTCCGACTAGCGGGGGGTACAATGAGCAGTTCTTC. Translated, it gives CASSPTSGGYNEQFF.

This clone turned up a few times. This chain uses TRBV5-6 with TRBJ2-6; D is uncertain. Germline V CDR1 and CDR2: SGHDT, YYEEEE. Trimming removed 0 bases from V and 2 bases from J, with 0 bases in between. The CDR3 length is 13 residues. CDR3 nucleotides: TGTGCCAGCAGCTTGGCTGGGGCCAACGTCCTGACTTTC. Translated: CASSLAGANVLTF.

The genes are TRBV4-1 and TRBJ1-4; D uncertain. Germline CDR1 reads MGHRA; CDR2 reads YSYEKL. V was pared by 7 bases and J by 10 bases, with 22 bases between. The CDR3 is 15 residues long. CDR3 protein: CASTQLMAPLGKLFF. CDR3 in DNA: TGCGCCAGCACCCAGCTTATGGCTCCACTAGGAAAACTGTTTTTT.